These T cell receptor beta chains were read from a single sample in a study of T cell repertoires in cytomegalovirus infection. No cognate antigen is known for these TCRs. Using its own MiXCR run on the reads, TCRdb lists one record per CDR3 protein. The sample holds fewer than 950,000 distinct CDR3 sequences; about 30% are singletons and the top ten take around 12%. Sequencing was performed on cultured CD8+ T cells from PBMCs, taken from culture after CMV antigen stimulation. Every receptor here comes from a human donor in good health (CMV status not recorded). Some clones in this sample may be carry-over from other donors' samples. Both conserved end residues are part of each CDR3. A D gene is named only where the DNA matches it firmly. The listing skips clone size in some rows; elsewhere it reads once, few, many or a size class.

clone size	V gene	D gene	J gene	CDR3 DNA	CDR3 protein
NA	TRBV7-8	NA	TRBJ2-3	TGTGCCAGCAGCCTAGACAATACCCGAGGCACAGATACGCAGTATTTT	CASSLDNTRGTDTQYF
many	TRBV7-2	TRBD1	TRBJ1-5	TGTGCCAGCAGCCCGTGGGACAGGGTTAGCAATCAGCCCCAGCATTTT	CASSPWDRVSNQPQHF
few	TRBV7-9	TRBD1	TRBJ1-2	TGTGCCAGCAGCCCAACAGGGGGCGCGAGCTATGGCTACACCTTC	CASSPTGGASYGYTF
NA	TRBV6-6	TRBD2	TRBJ2-3	TGTGCCAGCAGTTGGACTAGCGGGGGGTTTTCTGGCACAGATACGCAGTATTTT	CASSWTSGGFSGTDTQYF
few	TRBV12-3/TRBV12-4	NA	TRBJ2-7	TGTGCCAGCAGTTTGCAGGGTAGAAGCGAGCAGTACTTC	CASSLQGRSEQYF
NA	TRBV11-3	TRBD2	TRBJ2-1	TGTGCCAGCAGTCAGAGCGGGGGGCTTTTCAATGAGCAGTTCTTC	CASSQSGGLFNEQFF
NA	TRBV5-5	NA	TRBJ2-1	TGTGCCAGTCACGGGAATGAGCAGTTCTTC	CASHGNEQFF
few	TRBV14	NA	TRBJ2-5	TGTGCCAGCACCTCCGAGAGCCAGCCAGAGACCCAGTACTTC	CASTSESQPETQYF
few	TRBV12-3/TRBV12-4	TRBD2	TRBJ2-7	TGTGCCAGCAGTTCGCCCCCCGGGGGGGACGCCTACGAGCAGTACTTC	CASSSPPGGDAYEQYF
NA	TRBV7-6	TRBD1	TRBJ1-6	TGTGCCAGCAGCGGGACAGGAGCAGTTTCACCCCTCCACTTT	CASSGTGAVSPLHF
few	TRBV6-2/TRBV6-3	NA	TRBJ1-5	TGTGCCAGCACCGAAGATAGGGACTTCAGCAATCAGCCCCAGCATTTT	CASTEDRDFSNQPQHF